Below, 16 T cell receptor beta chains from the same sample are listed, as sequenced in a study of T cells after yellow fever vaccination. TCRdb called the 5' RACE reads again in MiXCR, with one record for every CDR3 protein. The table includes 200,000 to 300,000 distinct CDR3 sequences, roughly 6.3% detected once. Here the sequenced sample was CD4+ T cells sorted from PBMCs, taken on the day of the yellow fever booster vaccination. These receptors were obtained from a man younger than 45 who received the YFV17D yellow fever vaccine.

Only a few counts were recorded for this clonotype. The chain joins TRBV12-3 or TRBV12-4 to TRBJ2-7; 7 nucleotides line up with TRBD1. The CDR3 is 14 residues long. With 7 bases clipped from V and 3 bases from J, the junction kept 9 bases outside the gene matches. The CDR3 coding sequence is TGTGCCAGCACCTCTACGACAGGGAACTACGAGCAGTACTTC. Its protein product is CASTSTTGNYEQYF.

This clonotype was counted a few times. The rearrangement uses TRBV29-1 and TRBJ1-1; D is undetermined. Germline loops: CDR1 SQVTM, CDR2 ANQGSEA. CDR3 size: 14 residues. V shed 2 bases and J shed 0 bases, with 10 bases lying between them. The CDR3 spells CSVELKALNTEAFF. Written as DNA, the CDR3 is TGCAGCGTTGAACTTAAGGCTCTGAACACTGAAGCTTTCTTT. The full variable domain, rest sourced from reference TRBV29-1 and TRBJ1-1, is SAVISQKPSRDICQRGTSLTIQCQVDSQVTMMFWYRQQPGQSLTLIATANQGSEATYESGFVIDKFPISRPNLTFSTLTVSNMSPEDSSIYLCSVELKALNTEAFFGQGTRLTVV.

At least ten counts were recorded for this clonotype. This chain uses TRBV12-3 or TRBV12-4 with TRBJ1-1, with D perhaps matching TRBD1 (5 bases). This CDR3 is built from 14 residues. Between the trimmed V and J ends, which lost 6 bases and 4 bases, there was a span of 15 bases. In nucleotides, the CDR3 is TGTGCCAGCAGGAAGGCAGGGTCGACCACTGAAGCTTTCTTT. Amino acids: CASRKAGSTTEAFF.

In its sample, this clonotype was seen many times. The chain combines TRBV20-1 with TRBJ2-4; the D gene is possibly TRBD2 (6 bases). The CDR3 sequence is 15 residues long. The germline V gene has CDR1 DFQATT and CDR2 SNEGSKA (reference sequence). Between the trimmed V and J ends, which lost 7 bases and 4 bases, there was a span of 20 bases. CDR3 DNA: TGCAGTGTAGGAGGGATCGTTGGCCCGAAAAACATTCAGTACTTC. This codes for CSVGGIVGPKNIQYF.

A few counts support this clonotype. At one end, the junction sequence differs from germline, possibly due to a read error. V usage is TRBV12-3 or TRBV12-4 and J usage is TRBJ2-1; 12 positions agree with TRBD2. The CDR3 is 12 amino acids. In DNA, the CDR3 is TGTGCCAGCACTTCGACTAGCGGGGGTTCCCACTTC. This codes for CASTSTSGGSHF.

This clonotype was seen only a few times. The chain recombines TRBV5-1 with TRBJ2-7; TRBD1 matches at 8 bases. This CDR3 is 14 amino acids long. V shed 5 bases, J shed 3 bases, and the junction held 7 bases outside the gene matches. The germline gives CDR1 SGHRS, CDR2 YFSETQ. CDR3 in DNA: TGCGCCAGCAGTCGGACAGGGAAAGACTACGAGCAGTACTTC. It yields the protein CASSRTGKDYEQYF.

This clonotype was seen only a few times. The CDR3 here is CASSEREAHNEQFF. In DNA, the CDR3 is TGTGCCAGCAGCGAGCGGGAGGCTCACAATGAGCAGTTCTTC. The chain uses TRBV6-1 and TRBJ2-1, with TRBD2 matching over 9 bases. Trimming removed 6 bases from V and 5 bases from J; junction bases left unmatched: 5. This CDR3 is built from 14 residues. The germline V gene has CDR1 MNHNS and CDR2 SASEGT.

J is TRBJ2-1 and V is TRBV19; maybe TRBD2 (5 bases). V was shortened by 2 bases and J by 9 bases, with 8 bases between the two germline ends. The CDR3 covers 12 residues. Looked up from germline, CDR1 is LNHDA and CDR2 is SQIVND (reference sequence). CDR3 region: CASSILAGEQFF. As DNA, the CDR3 is TGTGCCAGTAGTATACTAGCTGGTGAGCAGTTCTTC.

This clonotype appeared a few times. The chain is built from TRBV7-9 and TRBJ2-3; 7 nucleotides agree with TRBD2. There are 12 residues in the CDR3. The junction had 4 bases not matched to a gene; V was cut back by 3 bases and J by 10 bases. Germline assignment: CDR1 SEHNR and CDR2 FQNEAQ (reference sequence). For the CDR3, the DNA is TGTGCCAGCAGCTTTAGGGCGGGAGCGCAGTATTTT. Residues: CASSFRAGAQYF. Full variable domain (rest looked up from reference TRBV7-9 and TRBJ2-3): DTGVSQNPRHKITKRGQNVTFRCDPISEHNRLYWYRQTLGQGPEFLTYFQNEAQLEKSRLLSDRFSAERPKGSFSTLEIQRTEQGDSAMYLCASSFRAGAQYFGPGTRLTVL.

This clonotype was observed many times. The CDR3 nucleotides read TGTGCCAGCTCTCAAACAGGGCTAACTGAAGCTTTCTTT. Residues: CASSQTGLTEAFF. The rearrangement uses TRBV18 and TRBJ1-1, with D possibly being TRBD1 (6 bases). CDR1 is KGHSH, CDR2 LQKENI, per germline. This CDR3 comprises 13 residues. The germline V and J ends were trimmed by 6 bases and 5 bases, with 13 bases remaining between them.

This clonotype occurred many times. The chain uses TRBV7-9 and TRBJ2-5, with D hard to call. The V gene's germline CDR1 is SEHNR and CDR2 FQNEAQ (reference sequence). The CDR3 spans 16 residues. The germline V and J ends were trimmed by 7 bases and 1 base, with 19 bases remaining between them. Here the CDR3 reads CASNLGMVLTQETQYF. CDR3 DNA sequence: TGTGCCAGCAACCTTGGAATGGTACTAACCCAAGAGACCCAGTACTTC.

Many counts were recorded for this clonotype. CDR3 DNA: TGTGCCTGGATTCCCCGGGGGAATGAGCAGTTCTTC. Protein product: CAWIPRGNEQFF. The rearrangement links TRBV30 to TRBJ2-1, with D perhaps TRBD2 (6 bases). Looked up from germline, CDR1 is GTSNPN and CDR2 is SVGIG (reference sequence). V lost 4 bases and J 7 bases, leaving 11 bases between the germline ends. CDR3 length: 12 residues.

This clonotype was detected ten times or more. The chain joins TRBV27 to TRBJ2-7; 10 bases line up with TRBD2. With V trimmed by 5 bases and J by 6 bases, 10 bases remained unmatched. Germline V gives CDR1 MNHEY, CDR2 SMNVEV (reference sequence). The CDR3 sequence is 15 residues long. CDR3 nucleotides: TGTGCCAGCAGTACTGGGAGGCTAGCGGGAGCCGAGCAGTACTTC. As protein: CASSTGRLAGAEQYF.

This clonotype was picked up many times. The chain combines TRBV7-2 with TRBJ2-4, with no clear D. V was pared by 8 bases and J by 5 bases, with 19 bases between. CDR3 length equals 15 residues. Germline values: CDR1 SGHTA, CDR2 FQGNSA. CDR3 bases: TGTGCCAGCGCCCGAGTGGCGACCCGGGAAAACATTCAGTACTTC. Protein product: CASARVATRENIQYF.

In its sample, this clonotype was seen many times. This rearrangement joins TRBV10-3 to TRBJ2-3, with 9 bases matching TRBD2. With V trimmed by 6 bases and J by 2 bases, 3 bases remained unmatched. The CDR3 length is 14 residues. CDR1 is ENHRY and CDR2 is SYGVKD in the germline V gene. CDR3 in amino acids: CAIRGGGDTDTQYF. The CDR3 DNA is TGTGCCATCAGAGGCGGGGGGGACACAGATACGCAGTATTTT.

The gene calls are TRBV12-3 or TRBV12-4 and TRBJ2-3, with D perhaps TRBD2 (5 bases). The CDR3 runs 14 residues. The V end was cut by 7 bases, the J end by 3 bases, with 14 bases between. The CDR3 region is CASTPRDGTDTQYF. The DNA for the CDR3 is TGTGCCAGCACCCCGAGGGATGGAACAGATACGCAGTATTTT.